What follows are 8 T cell receptor beta chains derived from one specimen sequenced in a study of vaccination and CD4 T cells after COVID-19. The antigens these receptors bind are not known. An Oncomine TCR Beta short-read assay was used to sequence the DNA from cultured CD4+ T cells. One entry per CDR3 protein, called by TCRdb with MiXCR from the PCR reads. The sample consists of about 9,500 distinct CDR3 sequences, about 44% of them appearing once. Treatment described: approximately nine-day PBMC culture with coronavirus spike peptide pools or control peptides (ViraFEST assay). From the unexposed donor, CD4+ T cells were collected ahead of the COVID-19 pandemic (2011-2018). The sequenced sample was CD4+ T cells from blood, cultured in vitro. The receptors here all came from a human donor in good health.

This clonotype occurred a few times. The rearrangement links TRBV30 to TRBJ1-6, with D unclear. CDR3 length: 14 amino acids. The V gene's germline CDR1 is GTSNPN and CDR2 SVGIG (reference sequence). V was pared by 2 bases and J by 8 bases, with 13 bases between. CDR3 nucleotide sequence: TGTGCCTGGAGTCTAGGCACGACGGATTCACCCCTCCACTTT. The encoded protein is CAWSLGTTDSPLHF.

Here the CDR3 reads CASSSRTSGRSYNEQFF. CDR3 bases: TGTGCCAGCAGCTCCAGAACTAGCGGGAGATCCTACAATGAGCAGTTCTTC. The V gene is TRBV11-3, the J gene TRBJ2-1, with 11 bases fitting TRBD2. Germline values: CDR1 SGHNT, CDR2 YENEEA. Losses at the gene ends were 4 bases for V and 1 base for J; bases not matched to a gene: 6. The CDR3 is made up of 17 amino acids.

This clonotype was detected a few times. The V call is TRBV6-5, the J call TRBJ2-3; TRBD2 agrees at 8 bases. Germline loops: CDR1 MNHEY, CDR2 SVGAGI. The V gene end was trimmed by 2 bases and the J gene end by 4 bases; junction bases not matched to a gene: 17. The CDR3 covers 19 residues. CDR3 coding DNA: TGTGCCAGCAGTTACGTTGGCGGGGGGCTGGGGAAATCTGCAGATACGCAGTATTTT. This gives the protein CASSYVGGGLGKSADTQYF.

This clonotype was counted between two and nine times. This chain connects TRBV7-8 to TRBJ2-3; D possibly uses TRBD1 or TRBD2 (5 bases each). The V and J ends lost 0 bases and 1 base respectively, with 5 bases between them. The germline gives CDR1 SGHVS, CDR2 FQNEAQ. The CDR3 length is 14 residues. In nucleotides, the CDR3 is TGTGCCAGCAGCTTAGCGGGGGGCACAGATACGCAGTATTTT. This gives the protein CASSLAGGTDTQYF. The full variable domain, with the rest looked up from reference TRBV7-8 and TRBJ2-3, is GAGVSQSPRYKVAKRGQDVALRCDPISGHVSLFWYQQALGQGPEFLTYFQNEAQLDKSGLPSDRFFAERPEGSVSTLKIQRTQQEDSAVYLCASSLAGGTDTQYFGPGTRLTVL.

J is TRBJ1-1 and V is TRBV19; tentative D call: TRBD1 (6 bases). The germline CDR1 and CDR2 sequences are LNHDA and SQIVND (reference sequence). The CDR3 covers 16 residues. The V end was cut by 4 bases, the J end by 5 bases, with 20 bases between. CDR3 nucleotides: TGTGCCAGTAGTACCTTACAGGGTAGTAAAGGAACTGAAGCTTTCTTT. Its translation: CASSTLQGSKGTEAFF.

The chain uses TRBV9 and TRBJ2-6; D is undetermined. The V gene's germline CDR1 is SGDLS and CDR2 YYNGEE. Trimming removed 3 bases from V and 0 bases from J, with 13 bases in between. This CDR3 is 17 amino acids long. CDR3 DNA sequence: TGTGCCAGCAGCGGGTCCGGCGCTCGCTCTGGGGCCAACGTCCTGACTTTC. Amino acid sequence: CASSGSGARSGANVLTF. The variable domain in full, completed from reference TRBV9 and TRBJ2-6, reads DSGVTQTPKHLITATGQRVTLRCSPRSGDLSVYWYQQSLDQGLQFLIQYYNGEERAKGNILERFSAQQFPDLHSELNLSSLELGDSALYFCASSGSGARSGANVLTFGAGSRLTVL.

The CDR3 reads CASSVTGVSYEQYF. CDR3 nucleotide sequence: TGTGCCAGCAGTGTAACAGGAGTCTCCTACGAGCAGTACTTC. This chain joins TRBV6-1 and TRBJ2-7, with D perhaps matching TRBD1 (5 bases). Germline V gene data show CDR1 as MNHNS and CDR2 as SASEGT. V lost 4 bases, J lost 0 bases, and 10 bases lay in between. The CDR3 consists of 14 residues.

This clonotype came up a few times. The chain employs TRBV7-9 and TRBJ1-1; possibly TRBD1 for D (5 bases). The germline V and J ends were trimmed by 5 bases and 1 base, with 17 bases remaining between them. This CDR3 comprises 16 residues. Germline lookup yields CDR1 SEHNR and CDR2 FQNEAQ (reference sequence). The CDR3 here is CASSPGGGIGNTEAFF. In nucleotides, the CDR3 is TGTGCCAGCAGCCCCGGTGGGGGGATTGGGAACACTGAAGCTTTCTTT.